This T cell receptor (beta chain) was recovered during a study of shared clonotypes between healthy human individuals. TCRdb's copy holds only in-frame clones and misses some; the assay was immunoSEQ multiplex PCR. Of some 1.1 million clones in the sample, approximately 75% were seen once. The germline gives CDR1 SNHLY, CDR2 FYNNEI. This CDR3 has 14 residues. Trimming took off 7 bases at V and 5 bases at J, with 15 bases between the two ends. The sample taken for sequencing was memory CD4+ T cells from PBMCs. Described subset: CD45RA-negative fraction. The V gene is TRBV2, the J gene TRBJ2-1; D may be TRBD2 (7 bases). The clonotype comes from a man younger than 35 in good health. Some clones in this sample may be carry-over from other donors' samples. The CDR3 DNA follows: TGTGCCAGCACCCCACGGGGGGCGGACAATGAGCAGTTCTTC. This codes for CASTPRGADNEQFF.